Presented here are 14 T cell receptor beta chains from one specimen sequenced in a study of T cell responses to AZD1222 COVID-19 vaccine listed by TCRdb under 2021. Libraries came from the immunoSEQ multiplex PCR assay. TCRdb limited this immuneACCESS table to in-frame rearrangements with V and J called. A share of clones is missing; checked studies link under half to unresolved V genes, and the rest is unexplained. This sample has 65,000 to 80,000 clones in its table, and approximately 83% of those were observed once. The leading ten clones occupy approximately 1.3% of the sample. This sample's time point label indicates: about 28 days (+/-7) after the second vaccine dose. This sample comprised peripheral blood, obtained 28 days after the second AZD1222 dose. The receptors here all came from an adult who received the AZD1222 COVID-19 vaccine.

This chain joins TRBV13 and TRBJ2-7, with a tentative D call TRBD1 (5 bases). Deletions cut 5 bases from V and 0 bases from J, with 14 bases between. Germline values: CDR1 PRHDT, CDR2 FYEKMQ (reference sequence). This CDR3 has 15 amino acids. CDR3 residues: CASSPGQGPSYEQYF. CDR3 DNA: TGTGCCAGCAGCCCAGGTCAGGGTCCCTCCTACGAGCAGTACTTC.

This clone was recorded only once. CDR3 sequence reads: CASSVGGYGNQPQHF. DNA of the CDR3: TGTGCCAGCAGCGTCGGGGGGTATGGCAATCAGCCCCAGCATTTT. V usage is TRBV5-6 and J usage is TRBJ1-5; a possible D gene is TRBD1 (5 bases). The CDR3 consists of 15 residues. Deletions cut 4 bases from V and 2 bases from J, with 13 bases between. Germline values: CDR1 SGHDT, CDR2 YYEEEE. Combining the CDR3 with reference TRBV5-6 and TRBJ1-5 gives the whole variable domain DAGVTQSPTHLIKTRGQQVTLRCSPKSGHDTVSWYQQALGQGPQFIFQYYEEEERQRGNFPDRFSGHQFPNYSSELNVNALLLGDSALYLCASSVGGYGNQPQHFGDGTRLSIL.

The chain employs TRBV13 and TRBJ1-2; D is undetermined. The CDR3 spans 11 residues. Germline lookup yields CDR1 PRHDT and CDR2 FYEKMQ (reference sequence). Trimming shortened V by 3 bases and J by 3 bases, and 2 bases separated the two germline ends. The CDR3 bases are TGTGCCAGCAGCTTCGACTATGGCTACACCTTC. This translates into CASSFDYGYTF.

The chain combines TRBV11-2 with TRBJ1-2, with D hard to call. CDR1 and CDR2 (germline): SGHAT, FQNNGV. The length of the CDR3 is 13 residues. Trimming removed 5 bases at V and 4 bases at J, with 11 bases between. The CDR3 sequence: CASSGEAGYGYTF. DNA of the CDR3: TGTGCCAGCAGCGGGGAAGCGGGCTATGGCTACACCTTC.

The V call is TRBV7-3, the J call TRBJ2-2; no definite D call. V was shortened by 2 bases and J by 0 bases, with 4 bases between the two germline ends. The CDR3 runs 14 residues. Germline lookup yields CDR1 SGHTA and CDR2 FQGTGA. Written as DNA, the CDR3 is TGTGCCAGCAGCTTACTCGCGAACACCGGGGAGCTGTTTTTT. It specifies CASSLLANTGELFF.

This chain connects TRBV9 to TRBJ1-2; tentatively, D is TRBD1 (5 bases). V lost 5 bases to trimming and J lost 7 bases, with 18 bases between them. Looked up from germline, CDR1 is SGDLS and CDR2 is YYNGEE. The CDR3 runs to 14 residues. In DNA form, the CDR3 reads TGTGCCAGCAGGCCTATGGGACGAGACGGTGGCTACACCTTC. It encodes CASRPMGRDGGYTF.

The V gene is TRBV28, the J gene TRBJ1-5; 11 bases align to TRBD1. Germline assignment: CDR1 MDHEN and CDR2 SYDVKM. The CDR3 loop spans 17 amino acids. The ends lost 5 bases at V and 4 bases at J; junction bases unmatched: 10. The CDR3, as DNA: TGTGCCAGCAGTACCCTCCGGGACAGGGGGGATAATCAGCCCCAGCATTTT. The encoded protein is CASSTLRDRGDNQPQHF.

This clone was picked up one time. V gene TRBV4-2 combines with J gene TRBJ1-1; D call uncertain. V was cut by 0 bases and J by 8 bases, with 7 bases left in between. There are 12 residues in the CDR3. CDR1 and CDR2 from the germline V gene are LGHNA and YNFKEQ. CDR3 residues: CASSQDRIEAFF. The DNA of the CDR3 is TGTGCCAGCAGCCAAGACAGGATAGAAGCTTTCTTT.

This clone was seen just once. The chain joins TRBV7-6 to TRBJ1-6; D perhaps matches TRBD1 (5 bases). The CDR3 sequence is 14 residues long. Looked up from germline, CDR1 is SGHVS and CDR2 is FNYEAQ. The ends were cut back, 6 bases at V and 7 bases at J, with 13 bases in the middle. The CDR3: CASSAGSLNSPLHF. In DNA, the CDR3 is TGTGCCAGCAGTGCAGGGTCACTAAATTCACCCCTCCACTTT.

The chain carries TRBV28 and TRBJ2-7; D gene unclear. The ends were cut back, 3 bases at V and 0 bases at J, with 3 bases in the middle. The CDR3 spans 12 residues. In germline, CDR1 is MDHEN, CDR2 SYDVKM. The CDR3 spells CASSFSSYEQYF. Here the CDR3 DNA reads TGTGCCAGCAGTTTCAGCTCCTACGAGCAGTACTTC.

The V gene is TRBV5-4, the J gene TRBJ1-2; D is uncertain. V shed 0 bases and J shed 7 bases, with 10 bases lying between them. The CDR3 runs to 13 residues. Per germline, CDR1 SGHNT and CDR2 YYREEE (reference sequence). In DNA, the CDR3 is TGTGCCAGCAGCTTGGATCGCCTCCTTGGCTACACCTTC. Encoded protein: CASSLDRLLGYTF.

This clone occurred once. The V and J genes are TRBV30 and TRBJ2-7, with TRBD2 matching over 9 bases. Trimming removed 3 bases from V and 8 bases from J; junction bases left unmatched: 14. The length of the CDR3 is 15 residues. Per germline, CDR1 GTSNPN and CDR2 SVGIG (reference sequence). CDR3 protein: CAWSLRAAGGPQQYF. CDR3 sequence (DNA): TGTGCCTGGAGCCTCCGGGCGGCGGGAGGGCCCCAGCAGTACTTC.

The chain joins TRBV5-1 to TRBJ1-4; D gene ambiguous. The CDR3 length is 15 residues. V was cut by 0 bases and J by 0 bases, with 6 bases left in between. Germline assignment: CDR1 SGHRS and CDR2 YFSETQ. The CDR3 DNA is TGCGCCAGCAGCTTGGCACAGCCAACTAATGAAAAACTGTTTTTT. Its translation: CASSLAQPTNEKLFF.

In nucleotides, the CDR3 is TGTGCCAGCAGTTACCGCACACCGAGCACAGATACGCAGTATTTT. This gives the protein CASSYRTPSTDTQYF. The chain combines TRBV6-5 with TRBJ2-3; D uncertain. Deletions cut 2 bases from V and 0 bases from J, with 9 bases between. Looked up from germline, CDR1 is MNHEY and CDR2 is SVGAGI. The CDR3 has 15 amino acids.